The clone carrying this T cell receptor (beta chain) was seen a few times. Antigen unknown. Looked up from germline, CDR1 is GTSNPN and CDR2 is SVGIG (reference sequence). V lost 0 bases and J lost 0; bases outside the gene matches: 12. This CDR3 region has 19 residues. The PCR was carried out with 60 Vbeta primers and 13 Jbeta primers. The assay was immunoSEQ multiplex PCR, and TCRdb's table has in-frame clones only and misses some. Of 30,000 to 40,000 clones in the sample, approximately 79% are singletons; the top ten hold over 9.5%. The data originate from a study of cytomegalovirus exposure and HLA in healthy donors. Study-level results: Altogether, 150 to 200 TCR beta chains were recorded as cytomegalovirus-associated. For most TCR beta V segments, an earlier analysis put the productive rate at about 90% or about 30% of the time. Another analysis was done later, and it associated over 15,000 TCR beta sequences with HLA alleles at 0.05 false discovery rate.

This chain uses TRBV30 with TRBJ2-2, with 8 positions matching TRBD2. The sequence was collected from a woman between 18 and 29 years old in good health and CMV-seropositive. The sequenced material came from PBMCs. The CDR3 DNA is TGTGCCTGGAGTGTACCCCGGGCTAGCGGGTGGACGAACACCGGGGAGCTGTTTTTT. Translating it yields CAWSVPRASGWTNTGELFF.